This TCR beta chain was sequenced for a study of blood T cells in healthy people across ages. A second about 7 to 12 cycle PCR used barcoded and J-beta primers. TCRdb independently ran MiXCR on the 5' RACE reads; one entry per CDR3 protein. The sample lists about 840,000 distinct CDR3 sequences; almost 30% were seen once. Per sample, at least 5 micrograms of total RNA were extracted. The CDR3 totals 17 residues. Germline-derived CDR1 and CDR2 are LGHNA and YSLEER. V dropped 0 bases and J dropped 0 bases, with 9 bases sitting between them. The same sample was also used in a study of T cells of mothers and their children. That work states: Each 15 ul cDNA reaction used roughly 1.5 ug RNA; all RNA was used. Random nucleotides (2-4) and sample barcodes were added by the M1S primer used in the second PCR. Each child gave about 3 million TCR beta CDR3 reads (each mother, over 8.5 million).

The J gene is TRBJ1-6, the V gene TRBV4-3; D remains unclear. Sequenced material: blood. This receptor was taken from a woman aged 40 to 49 in good health. The CDR3 DNA reads as TGCGCCAGCAGCCAAGACGCGGGGAGCTCCTATAATTCACCCCTCCACTTT. This sequence encodes CASSQDAGSSYNSPLHF.